This note documents a single T cell receptor (beta chain) sequence. The antigen remains undetermined. The identical CDR3 is also encoded by other nucleotide sequences in the sample. The CDR3 has 14 amino acids. The ends lost 2 bases at V and 5 bases at J; junction bases unmatched: 3. Germline V gives CDR1 SNHLY, CDR2 FYNNEI. These data belong to a study of T cells in tumors after PD-1 blockade. Study-wide context: Patients received pembrolizumab 200 mg every 3 weeks or cemiplimab 350 mg every 2 weeks. Peripheral blood samples averaged approximately 35,000 unique clonotypes and 95,000 to 120,000 templates.

Data came from immunoSEQ multiplex PCR; TCRdb stores just in-frame clones and leaves some out. The table has tens of thousands of clones, about four fifths seen once. General observations from the study: Some novel exhausted tumor clones appeared in pre-treatment blood, suggesting peripheral recruitment.

Sequencing used PBMCs, obtained before anti-PD-1 treatment. This clonotype was sampled from a human donor with basal cell carcinoma. The genes are TRBV2 and TRBJ2-3, with 8 bases lining up with TRBD2. The CDR3 here is CASSETSGRDTQYF. As DNA, the CDR3 is TGTGCCAGCAGTGAAACGAGCGGGAGAGATACGCAGTATTTT.